These T cell receptor beta chains were read from a single sample in a study of T cell responses to AZD1222 COVID-19 vaccine. Clones were read by immunoSEQ multiplex PCR, and TCRdb kept only the in-frame ones, dropping some. Of 100,000 to 150,000 clones in the sample, about nine tenths were seen once. The starting material was peripheral blood, obtained on day 0 of AZD1222 vaccination. The source is an adult in good health. Both conserved end residues are part of each CDR3. D genes are given only for firm matches. Size tells how often a clone was seen (once, few, many) or the class of an expanded clone, and some rows leave it out.

CDR3 protein	CDR3 DNA	J gene	V gene	clone size	D gene	CDR3 length
CASSSHAAYEQYF	TGTGCCAGCAGTTCTCACGCGGCCTACGAGCAGTACTTC	TRBJ2-7	TRBV12-3/TRBV12-4	.	.	13
CASSGGKGRRQPQHF	TGTGCCAGCAGTGGGGGCAAGGGGCGTCGGCAGCCCCAGCATTTT	TRBJ1-5	TRBV28	once	.	15
CATSGGSGYTF	TGTGCCACCAGTGGGGGGTCGGGCTACACCTTC	TRBJ1-2	TRBV24-1	.	.	11
CASSPRAGAKNIQYF	TGTGCCAGCAGCCCGAGAGCAGGGGCCAAAAACATTCAGTACTTC	TRBJ2-4	TRBV6-5	.	.	15
CASSTNQGAPGAFF	TGTGCCAGCAGCACAAACCAGGGGGCGCCGGGTGCTTTCTTT	TRBJ1-1	TRBV13	.	TRBD1	14
CASRSRQAEGGPLHF	TGTGCCAGCAGATCCCGACAGGCCGAAGGTGGACCCCTCCACTTT	TRBJ1-6	TRBV27	.	.	15
CASSLEGQAYEQYF	TGTGCCAGCAGTTTGGAGGGACAGGCCTACGAGCAGTACTTC	TRBJ2-7	TRBV28	.	TRBD1	14
CASSSRGGVYNSPLHF	TGTGCCAGCAGTTCCAGGGGTGGTGTATATAATTCACCCCTCCACTTT	TRBJ1-6	TRBV28	.	.	16
CASSSRDDGNTIYF	TGTGCCAGCTCCTCAAGGGACGACGGAAACACCATATATTTT	TRBJ1-3	TRBV18	.	.	14
CASSYGSSYNSPLHF	TGTGCCAGCAGTTATGGGAGCTCCTATAATTCACCCCTCCACTTT	TRBJ1-6	TRBV6-2/TRBV6-3	.	.	15
CASSRTESSYNSPLHF	TGCGCCAGCAGCCGGACAGAGAGCTCCTATAATTCACCCCTCCACTTT	TRBJ1-6	TRBV5-1	.	.	16
CASSHYKVGLGRDGYTF	TGTGCCAGCAGCCATTACAAGGTTGGGTTGGGGCGAGATGGCTACACCTTC	TRBJ1-2	TRBV7-2	.	.	17
CASSIGGGTTDTQYF	TGTGCCAGCAGTATAGGGGGGGGAACCACAGATACGCAGTATTTT	TRBJ2-3	TRBV11-3	few	.	15
CASSSQGLGNTEAFF	TGTGCCAGCAGTTCTCAGGGGTTGGGGAACACTGAAGCTTTCTTT	TRBJ1-1	TRBV28	.	.	15
CASSPSGQGQETQYF	TGTGCCAGCAGCCCATCCGGACAGGGCCAAGAGACCCAGTACTTC	TRBJ2-5	TRBV5-6	.	TRBD1	15
CASSVSGGSEVEQFF	TGTGCCAGCAGCGTGAGCGGTGGAAGTGAGGTTGAGCAGTTCTTC	TRBJ2-1	TRBV9	few	.	15
CASNLQGENEKLFF	TGTGCCAGCAACTTACAGGGGGAAAATGAAAAACTGTTTTTT	TRBJ1-4	TRBV6-5	.	TRBD1	14
CASSLVGSYEQYF	TGTGCCAGCAGCTTAGTAGGCAGCTACGAGCAGTACTTC	TRBJ2-7	TRBV5-6	few	.	13
CASSQGGRETEAFF	TGTGCCAGCAGCCAAGGGGGTCGGGAGACTGAAGCTTTCTTT	TRBJ1-1	TRBV14	.	.	14
CASSSHSGAVGYEQYF	TGTGCCAGCAGTTCACACTCCGGGGCCGTTGGCTACGAGCAGTACTTC	TRBJ2-7	TRBV28	.	.	16
CASSVGTGGHEQYF	TGTGCCAGCAGCGTAGGGACAGGAGGTCACGAGCAGTACTTC	TRBJ2-7	TRBV9	.	TRBD1	14
CASSLDRKETQYF	TGTGCCAGCAGCTTGGACAGAAAAGAGACCCAGTACTTC	TRBJ2-5	TRBV5-6	.	.	13
CAWSTNSYNEQFF	TGTGCCTGGAGTACCAACTCCTACAATGAGCAGTTCTTC	TRBJ2-1	TRBV30	few	.	13
CASSQGEMWFF	TGTGCCAGCTCACAGGGTGAAATGTGGTTCTTC	TRBJ2-1	TRBV18	.	.	11
CASSSRTGLEQYF	TGTGCCAGCAGTTCCCGGACAGGGCTCGAGCAGTACTTC	TRBJ2-7	TRBV28	few	TRBD1	13
CASSPRDRGPLGNQPQHF	TGTGCCAGCAGTCCCCGGGACAGGGGGCCATTGGGCAATCAGCCCCAGCATTTT	TRBJ1-5	TRBV27	.	TRBD1	18
CASKFDEKLFF	TGTGCCAGCAAATTCGATGAAAAACTGTTTTTT	TRBJ1-4	TRBV6-5	.	.	11